This T cell receptor (beta chain) was sequenced for a study of PD-1 blockade in classical Hodgkin lymphoma. The CDR3 is 12 residues long. The junction had 1 base not matched to a gene; V was cut back by 3 bases and J by 5 bases. The germline gives CDR1 SGHKS, CDR2 YYEKEE (reference sequence). Following autologous stem cell transplantation, relapse occurred in every patient, and exposure to brentuximab vedotin varied. Progressive disease, partial response or complete response was each patient's best response. Study-level results: Baseline TCR diversity was reportedly lower in newly diagnosed patients than healthy donors. By C4D1, CD4+ diversity increased significantly, especially in complete responders.

For this clone: Its antigen is as yet unknown.

The table came from immunoSEQ multiplex PCR; TCRdb's copy has only in-frame clones and leaves some out. This table holds around 41,000 clones, roughly four fifths found once. This specimen consisted of peripheral blood mononuclear cells (PBMCs), obtained at baseline. The receptor was derived from a human donor with classical Hodgkin lymphoma. This sequence joins TRBV5-5 and TRBJ1-2, with 7 bases matching TRBD1. The CDR3 nucleotides are TGTGCCAGCAGCTCGACAGGGTATGGCTACACCTTC. Its translation: CASSSTGYGYTF.